These 10 T cell receptor beta chains originate from one sample sequenced in a study of graft-versus-host responses after intestinal transplantation. Their recognized antigens are unknown. Sequenced by immunoSEQ multiplex PCR; TCRdb stores in-frame clones only, minus some. The sample contains about 99,000 clones, over 85% of which appear only once. The material sequenced was unstimulated CD8+ T cells sorted from spleen or lymph node cells, taken before intestinal transplant. The receptor source for this set is a human donor who received an intestinal transplant.

V usage is TRBV6-6 and J usage is TRBJ1-5; TRBD1 might be the D (6 bases). Between the trimmed V and J ends, which lost 7 bases and 6 bases, there was a span of 19 bases. Germline loops: CDR1 MNHNY, CDR2 SVGAGI (reference sequence). This CDR3 has 15 residues. The CDR3 is CASTQEPGEAQPQHF. CDR3 DNA: TGTGCCAGCACCCAGGAACCAGGGGAGGCTCAGCCCCAGCATTTT.

The chain uses TRBV10-2 and TRBJ1-6; D unresolved. The CDR3 spans 15 residues. The V gene's germline CDR1 is WSHSY and CDR2 SAAADI. The V end was cut by 1 base, the J end by 8 bases, with 12 bases between. As DNA, the CDR3 is TGCGCCAGCAGTGAGTTTACCCTCGATGATTCACCCCTCCACTTT. This gives the protein CASSEFTLDDSPLHF.

The chain has TRBV27 and TRBJ2-7; TRBD2 matches at 8 bases. V was clipped by 6 bases and J by 4 bases; unmatched bases: 8. This CDR3 contains 14 residues. CDR1 MNHEY and CDR2 SMNVEV come from the germline V gene (reference sequence). Here the CDR3 reads CASSPGGAGYEQYF. CDR3 DNA sequence: TGTGCCAGCAGCCCGGGGGGGGCCGGTTACGAGCAGTACTTC.

The rearrangement uses TRBV5-6 and TRBJ2-5; 9 bases line up with TRBD2. V lost 4 bases to trimming and J lost 0 bases; unmatched junction nucleotides: 10. There are 17 residues in the CDR3. The germline V gene encodes CDR1 SGHDT and CDR2 YYEEEE. CDR3 region: CASSELAGEVYQETQYF. The CDR3 bases are TGTGCCAGCAGCGAGTTAGCGGGGGAGGTGTACCAAGAGACCCAGTACTTC.

V gene TRBV5-6 combines with J gene TRBJ1-5; 7 positions match TRBD1. This CDR3 spans 16 amino acids. Germline CDR1 reads SGHDT; CDR2 reads YYEEEE. Unmatched junction bases numbered 6, after V lost 3 bases and J lost 0 bases. The CDR3 region has the DNA TGTGCCAGCAGCTCAGGGACAGATTATAGCAATCAGCCCCAGCATTTT. This translates into CASSSGTDYSNQPQHF. Complete variable domain (other parts from reference TRBV5-6 and TRBJ1-5): DAGVTQSPTHLIKTRGQQVTLRCSPKSGHDTVSWYQQALGQGPQFIFQYYEEEERQRGNFPDRFSGHQFPNYSSELNVNALLLGDSALYLCASSSGTDYSNQPQHFGDGTRLSIL.

In regard to this clone: One end of the junction varies from germline; a read error may be responsible. J is TRBJ2-1 and V is TRBV11-3; D gene unclear. This CDR3 is built from 14 residues. Germline CDR1 is SGHNT and CDR2 is YENEEA. CDR3 coding DNA: TGTGCCGGCAGCTTAGGTGTCAGCTCAAATGAGCAGTTCTTC. Translated, it gives CAGSLGVSSNEQFF.

This clone was observed a few times. The CDR3 nucleotides read TGTGCCAGTAGTATACGGGTTTCGTTACAGCCCCAGCATTTT. It is translated as CASSIRVSLQPQHF. The chain is built from TRBV19 and TRBJ1-5; D unresolved. CDR3 length equals 14 residues. Germline CDR1 and CDR2: LNHDA and SQIVND (reference sequence). V lost 2 bases and J lost 7, with 12 bases in between.

The J gene is TRBJ1-6, the V gene TRBV25-1; D remains unclear. Trimming stripped 1 base from V and 10 bases from J, with 14 bases between. Germline CDR1 and CDR2: MGHDK and SYGVNS. This CDR3 has 15 amino acids. CDR3 sequence: CASSESERVFSPLHF. The DNA of the CDR3 is TGTGCCAGCAGTGAATCAGAAAGAGTTTTCTCACCCCTCCACTTT.

The CDR3 sequence is CATSGGRTSSYNEQFF. The DNA for the CDR3 is TGTGCCACCTCCGGGGGACGGACGAGCTCCTACAATGAGCAGTTCTTC. The chain has TRBV11-3 and TRBJ2-1; possibly TRBD2 for D (6 bases). In germline, CDR1 is SGHNT, CDR2 YENEEA. Between the trimmed V and J ends, which lost 10 bases and 0 bases, there was a span of 19 bases. The CDR3 spans 16 residues.

The chain has TRBV5-1 and TRBJ2-3; 9 bases fit TRBD2. The junction had 9 bases not matched to a gene; V was cut back by 5 bases and J by 5 bases. Per germline, CDR1 SGHRS and CDR2 YFSETQ. This CDR3 is built from 15 residues. CDR3 residues: CASRTIAGVLDTQYF. CDR3 nucleotides: TGCGCCAGCAGGACGATAGCGGGGGTCTTAGATACGCAGTATTTT.